This entry is about one T cell receptor (beta chain). Additional DNA sequences in this sample encode the identical CDR3. Method: immunoSEQ multiplex PCR; TCRdb's copy keeps in-frame clones and lacks some. The repertoire holds around 1,900,000 clones, just under 95% seen once, with around 1.7% in the top ten. Naive CD8 cells lacked CD45RO and underwent positive selection for CCR7, leaving out terminally differentiated effector memory CD45RA+ cells. The sample belongs to a study of shared clonotypes between healthy human individuals. This receptor was obtained from a young man in good health. Some clones in this sample may be carry-over from other donors' samples. What was sequenced was naive CD8+ T cells from PBMCs.

CDR3 in amino acids: CASSQDTGEPYNEQFF. As DNA, the CDR3 is TGCGCCAGCAGCCAAGATACGGGGGAACCCTACAATGAGCAGTTCTTC. The chain carries TRBV4-1 and TRBJ2-1; TRBD2 might be the D (6 bases). Germline assignment: CDR1 MGHRA and CDR2 YSYEKL. Trimming took off 0 bases at V and 2 bases at J, with 11 bases between the two ends. The CDR3 covers 16 residues.